The next 2 T cell receptor beta chains were all read from a single sample in a study of OX40 agonist ivuxolimab in advanced cancers. TCRdb keeps only in-frame clones here, not all; method: immunoSEQ multiplex PCR. The table shows 65,000 to 95,000 clones, with about four fifths occurring only once. The sequences come from CD4+ or CD8+ T cells sorted from blood, collected in a trial of the OX40 agonist ivuxolimab. All receptors derive from an adult with an advanced solid tumor such as melanoma, head and neck, liver or kidney cancer.

The chain is built from TRBV29-1 and TRBJ2-7; 8 positions match TRBD1. Germline CDR1 reads SQVTM; CDR2 reads ANQGSEA. The length of the CDR3 is 13 residues. V was pared by 4 bases and J by 6 bases, with 8 bases of the junction left unmatched. The CDR3 spells CSVVPGTGVEQYF. As DNA, the CDR3 is TGCAGCGTTGTTCCTGGGACAGGCGTCGAGCAGTACTTC.

The rearrangement joins TRBV7-2 to TRBJ1-1, with no clear D. Between the trimmed V and J ends, which lost 0 bases and 0 bases, there was a span of 11 bases. The germline V gene encodes CDR1 SGHTA and CDR2 FQGNSA. This CDR3 has 16 amino acids. The CDR3 here is CASSLASGIMNTEAFF. CDR3 sequence (DNA): TGTGCCAGCAGCTTAGCCTCTGGCATCATGAACACTGAAGCTTTCTTT. The full variable domain, with the rest looked up from reference TRBV7-2 and TRBJ1-1, is GAGVSQSPSNKVTEKGKDVELRCDPISGHTALYWYRQSLGQGLEFLIYFQGNSAPDKSGLPSDRFSAERTGGSVSTLTIQRTQQEDSAVYLCASSLASGIMNTEAFFGQGTRLTVV.